This T cell receptor (beta chain) was identified in a study of regulatory T cells. Amplification used 52 TRBV primers and 13 TRBJ primers. Measured with immunoSEQ multiplex PCR; TCRdb has only the in-frame clones, and not every one. The repertoire holds over 25,000 clones, with over 90% as singletons. As for this clone: The target antigen is unknown.

Germline-derived CDR1 and CDR2 are SQVTM and ANQGSEA. This CDR3 is built from 13 residues. The V gene lost 1 base and the J gene lost 12 bases, with 16 bases spanning the gap. Study-level results: In CD3G-deficient patients, conventional CD4+ T cells were enriched for hydrophobic CDR3 residues at positions 6 and 7.

The sequenced sample was conventional CD4+ T cells sorted from blood. This receptor was taken from a child aged 2 to 10 with CD3G deficiency. The chain has TRBV29-1 and TRBJ2-1, with a possible D match to TRBD2 (6 bases). Here the CDR3 reads CSVEVLAPGGQFF. The CDR3 DNA follows: TGCAGCGTTGAAGTCCTAGCCCCCGGGGGGCAGTTCTTC.